What follows are 8 T cell receptor beta chains derived from one specimen sequenced in a study of blood T cell repertoires in COVID-19. The table came from immunoSEQ multiplex PCR; TCRdb's copy has only in-frame clones and leaves some out. The sample includes 200,000 to 300,000 clones, 75% to 85% of them seen just once. The sequencing input was peripheral blood. These receptors all stem from a woman of 80 years or more with COVID-19, enrolled during active disease.

This sequence joins TRBV7-9 and TRBJ2-5; D gene ambiguous. The ends were cut back, 4 bases at V and 5 bases at J, with 2 bases in the middle. The CDR3 is 10 amino acids. Per the germline V gene, CDR1 is SEHNR and CDR2 is FQNEAQ (reference sequence). The CDR3 bases are TGTGCCAGCAGCTCGGAGACCCAGTACTTC. Its protein is CASSSETQYF.

This sequence joins TRBV7-9 and TRBJ1-1, with 9 bases that match TRBD1. CDR1 SEHNR and CDR2 FQNEAQ come from the germline V gene (reference sequence). This CDR3 has 16 residues. Trimming at V came to 5 bases and at J to 0 bases, leaving 7 bases not matched to a gene. CDR3 sequence (DNA): TGTGCCAGCAGCATGGGACAGGGCGCCATGAACACTGAAGCTTTCTTT. Translating it yields CASSMGQGAMNTEAFF.

The chain couples TRBV28 to TRBJ1-4; 9 nucleotides align to TRBD1. The length of the CDR3 is 20 residues. CDR1 and CDR2 (germline): MDHEN, SYDVKM. V lost 4 bases and J lost 3; bases outside the gene matches: 18. The CDR3 spells CASSSAVDRGVVAPNEKLFF. The CDR3 DNA reads as TGTGCCAGCAGTTCCGCCGTGGACAGGGGCGTGGTGGCGCCTAATGAAAAACTGTTTTTT.

This clone occurred a few times. The CDR3 is CASSLVRVNTEAFF. The CDR3 DNA sequence: TGTGCCAGCAGCCTAGTTCGGGTAAACACTGAAGCTTTCTTT. This chain uses TRBV28 with TRBJ1-1; no clear D gene. CDR1 and CDR2 (germline): MDHEN, SYDVKM. CDR3 length equals 14 residues. V dropped 6 bases and J dropped 2 bases, with 13 bases sitting between them. The variable domain in full, with the rest retrieved from reference TRBV28 and TRBJ1-1, is DVKVTQSSRYLVKRTGEKVFLECVQDMDHENMFWYRQDPGLGLRLIYFSYDVKMKEKGDIPEGYSVSREKKERFSLILESASTNQTSMYLCASSLVRVNTEAFFGQGTRLTVV.

Here the CDR3 reads CAIRLAGGGDTQYF. CDR3 bases: TGTGCCATCAGACTCGCGGGGGGGGGAGATACGCAGTATTTT. The chain combines TRBV10-3 with TRBJ2-3; TRBD2 agrees at 9 bases. Unmatched junction bases numbered 6, after V lost 6 bases and J lost 5 bases. The germline V gene has CDR1 ENHRY and CDR2 SYGVKD. The CDR3 covers 14 residues.

The chain joins TRBV30 to TRBJ2-7; 10 bases are a match to TRBD1. In germline, CDR1 is GTSNPN, CDR2 SVGIG (reference sequence). This CDR3 region has 13 residues. Trimming at V came to 2 bases and at J to 6 bases, leaving 4 bases not matched to a gene. The CDR3 reads CAWSWGQGSEQYF. The DNA of the CDR3 is TGTGCCTGGAGTTGGGGACAGGGGAGCGAGCAGTACTTC.

This clone has a single count. The chain is built from TRBV6-5 and TRBJ2-7; 9 nucleotides align to TRBD1. Germline V lookup: CDR1 MNHEY, CDR2 SVGAGI. The V gene end was trimmed by 7 bases and the J gene end by 0 bases; junction bases not matched to a gene: 7. The CDR3 contains 15 residues. CDR3 amino acids: CASMLTGGTSYEQYF. In DNA, the CDR3 is TGTGCCAGCATGCTTACAGGGGGCACCTCCTACGAGCAGTACTTC.

A single count supports this clone. The chain combines TRBV5-6 with TRBJ2-1; the match to TRBD2 covers 7 bases. V lost 4 bases to trimming and J lost 6 bases; unmatched junction nucleotides: 10. CDR1 and CDR2 (germline): SGHDT, YYEEEE. This CDR3 contains 15 residues. CDR3 nucleotides: TGTGCCAGCAGCCAACCGCGGGGGATAAGCAATGAGCAGTTCTTC. This sequence encodes CASSQPRGISNEQFF.